Listed here is a single T cell receptor (beta chain). Its antigen remains unidentified. TCRdb keeps only in-frame clones here, not all; method: immunoSEQ multiplex PCR. In the table there are some 67,000 clones, more than 75% of which are singletons. The sample is drawn from a study of memory CD4+ T cells and cytomegalovirus serostatus. Single viable CD3+CD4+CD8-CD45RO+ cells were sorted as the memory CD4+ T cells. CMV serostatus came from serum IgG against pp150, pp28, p38, p52. Total CD4+ T cells were enriched by CD4 positive selection. The CDR3 consists of 12 residues. Germline-derived CDR1 and CDR2 are MNHNS and SASEGT. Deletions cut 1 base from V and 10 bases from J, with 8 bases between. Study-wide results and limits: CD4+ memory repertoires contained about two fifths of the roughly 160 reported CMV TCRbeta sequences.

This TCR was sampled from an adult in good health and CMV-seropositive. The chain combines TRBV6-1 with TRBJ1-5; no definite D call. The sample taken for sequencing was memory CD4+ T cells from blood. The CDR3 DNA sequence: TGTGCCAGCAGTGAAGTATGGGGACCCCAGCATTTT. Translation gives CASSEVWGPQHF.